The source of this T cell receptor beta chain is a study of blood T cell repertoires in COVID-19. V was pared by 0 bases and J by 4 bases, with 8 bases between. This CDR3 is built from 14 residues. Germline CDR1 SGHNT, CDR2 YYREEE (reference sequence). Sequencing was performed with immunoSEQ multiplex PCR; in TCRdb, only in-frame clones are kept and a portion is missing. The data hold roughly 130,000 clones, with roughly 84% observed a single time. The sample was peripheral blood. The gene calls are TRBV5-4 and TRBJ2-1; D unclear. The TCR originated in a man aged 25 to 40 with COVID-19, enrolled during active disease. DNA for the CDR3: TGTGCCAGCAGCTTGGGAGTAGATTACAATGAGCAGTTCTTC. It encodes CASSLGVDYNEQFF.